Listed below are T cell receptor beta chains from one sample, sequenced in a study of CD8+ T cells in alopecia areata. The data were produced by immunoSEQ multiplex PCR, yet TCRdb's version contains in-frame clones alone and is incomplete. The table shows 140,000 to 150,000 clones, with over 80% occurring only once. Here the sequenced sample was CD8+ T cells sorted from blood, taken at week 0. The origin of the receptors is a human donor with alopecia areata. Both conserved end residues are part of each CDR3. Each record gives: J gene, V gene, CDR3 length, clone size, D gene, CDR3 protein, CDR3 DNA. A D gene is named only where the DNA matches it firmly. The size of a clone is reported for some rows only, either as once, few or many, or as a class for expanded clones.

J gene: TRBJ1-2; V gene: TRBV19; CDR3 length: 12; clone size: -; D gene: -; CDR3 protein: CASGPKTYGYTF; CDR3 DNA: TGTGCCAGCGGCCCCAAGACTTATGGCTACACCTTC
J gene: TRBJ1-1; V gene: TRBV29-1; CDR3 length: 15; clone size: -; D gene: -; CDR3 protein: CSVVRLPRPMTEAFF; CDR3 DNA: TGCAGCGTTGTGAGATTACCAAGACCGATGACTGAAGCTTTCTTT
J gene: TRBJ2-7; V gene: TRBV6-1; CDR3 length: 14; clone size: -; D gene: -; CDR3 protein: CASSETDSGGEQYF; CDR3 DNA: TGTGCCAGCAGTGAAACGGACAGTGGGGGAGAGCAGTACTTC
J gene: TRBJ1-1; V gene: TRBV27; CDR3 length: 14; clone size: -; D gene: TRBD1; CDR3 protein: CASSLTTGGTEAFF; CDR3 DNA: TGTGCCAGCAGCCTAACCACAGGGGGCACTGAGGCTTTCTTT
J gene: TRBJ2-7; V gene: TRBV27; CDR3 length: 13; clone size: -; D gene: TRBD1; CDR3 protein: CATGQGVSYEQYF; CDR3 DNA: TGTGCCACCGGACAGGGGGTCTCCTACGAGCAGTACTTC
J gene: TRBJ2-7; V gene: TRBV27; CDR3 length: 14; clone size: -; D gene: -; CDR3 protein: CASSPTVLGNEQYF; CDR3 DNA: TGTGCCAGCAGCCCAACAGTTTTGGGGAACGAGCAGTACTTC
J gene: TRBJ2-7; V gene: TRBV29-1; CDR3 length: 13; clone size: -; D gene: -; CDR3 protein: CSVEVLDSYEQYF; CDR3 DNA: TGCAGCGTTGAAGTTTTGGACAGCTACGAGCAGTACTTC
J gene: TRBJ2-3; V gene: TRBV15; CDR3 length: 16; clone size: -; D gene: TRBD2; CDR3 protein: CATSSDLAGPVDTQYF; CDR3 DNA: TGTGCCACCAGTAGTGACCTAGCGGGACCGGTAGATACGCAGTATTTT
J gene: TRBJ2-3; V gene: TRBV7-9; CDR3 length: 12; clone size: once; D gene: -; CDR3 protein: CASSSSTDTQYF; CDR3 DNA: TGTGCCAGCAGCTCAAGCACAGATACGCAGTATTTT
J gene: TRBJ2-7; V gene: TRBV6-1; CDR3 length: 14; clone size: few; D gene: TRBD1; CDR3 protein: CASSESQGDYEQYF; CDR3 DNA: TGTGCCAGCAGTGAAAGTCAGGGGGACTACGAGCAGTACTTC
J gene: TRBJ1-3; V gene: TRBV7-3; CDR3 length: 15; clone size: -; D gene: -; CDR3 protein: CASSLEAGIGNTIYF; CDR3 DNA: TGTGCCAGCAGCTTAGAGGCGGGGATCGGAAACACCATATATTTT
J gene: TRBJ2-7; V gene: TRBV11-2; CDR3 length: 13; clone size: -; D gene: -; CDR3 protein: CASSLDSPYEQYF; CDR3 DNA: TGTGCCAGCAGCTTGGACAGTCCCTACGAGCAGTACTTC
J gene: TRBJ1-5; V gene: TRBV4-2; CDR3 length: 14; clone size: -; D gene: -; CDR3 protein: CASSQRGGNQPQHF; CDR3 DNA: TGTGCCAGCAGCCAACGGGGGGGCAATCAGCCCCAGCATTTT
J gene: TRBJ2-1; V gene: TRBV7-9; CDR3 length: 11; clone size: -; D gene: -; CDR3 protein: CASALVGEQFF; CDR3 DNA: TGTGCCAGCGCTCTAGTGGGTGAGCAGTTCTTC
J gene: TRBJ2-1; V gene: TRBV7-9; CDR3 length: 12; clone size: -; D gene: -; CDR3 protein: CASRAVGDEQFF; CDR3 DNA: TGTGCCAGCAGGGCCGTGGGAGATGAGCAGTTCTTC
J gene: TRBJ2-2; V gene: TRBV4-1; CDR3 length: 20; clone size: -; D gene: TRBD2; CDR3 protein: CASSQEGPTSGRAWSGELFF; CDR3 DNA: TGCGCCAGCAGCCAAGAAGGACCGACTAGCGGGAGGGCCTGGAGCGGGGAGCTGTTTTTT
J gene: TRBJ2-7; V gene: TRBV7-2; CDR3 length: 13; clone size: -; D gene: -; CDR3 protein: CASSAWGADEQYF; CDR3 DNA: TGTGCCAGCAGCGCATGGGGGGCTGACGAGCAGTACTTC
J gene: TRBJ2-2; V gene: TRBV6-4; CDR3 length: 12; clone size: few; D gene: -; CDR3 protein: CASSDLSGELFF; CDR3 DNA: TGTGCCAGCAGTGACTTGTCCGGGGAGCTGTTTTTT
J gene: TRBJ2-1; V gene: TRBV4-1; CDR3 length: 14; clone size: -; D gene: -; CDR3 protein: CASSLSASYNEQFF; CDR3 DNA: TGCGCCAGCAGCCTTAGCGCCTCCTACAATGAGCAGTTCTTC
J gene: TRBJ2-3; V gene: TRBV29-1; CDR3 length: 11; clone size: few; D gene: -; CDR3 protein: CSVEDTDTQYF; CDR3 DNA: TGCAGCGTTGAAGACACAGATACGCAGTATTTT
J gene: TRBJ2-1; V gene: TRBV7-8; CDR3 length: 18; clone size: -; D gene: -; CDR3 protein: CASSLAFLSWDTYNEQFF; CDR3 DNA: TGTGCCAGCAGCTTAGCATTCTTATCGTGGGATACTTACAATGAGCAGTTCTTC
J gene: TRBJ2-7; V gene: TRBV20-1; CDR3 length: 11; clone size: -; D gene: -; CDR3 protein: CSASLEVGQYF; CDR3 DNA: TGCAGTGCTAGCTTAGAGGTCGGGCAGTACTTC
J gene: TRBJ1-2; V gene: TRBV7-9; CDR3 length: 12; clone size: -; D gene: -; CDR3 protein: CASSLRLDGYTF; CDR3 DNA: TGTGCCAGCAGCCTTCGGTTGGATGGCTACACCTTC
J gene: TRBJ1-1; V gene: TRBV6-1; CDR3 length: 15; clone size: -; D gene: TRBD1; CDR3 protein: CASSEIGTGNTEAFF; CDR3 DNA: TGTGCCAGCAGTGAAATCGGGACAGGGAACACTGAAGCTTTCTTT
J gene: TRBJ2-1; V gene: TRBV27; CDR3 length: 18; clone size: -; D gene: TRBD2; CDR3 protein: CASSYRTRPTSSWDEQFF; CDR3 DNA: TGTGCCAGCAGTTATAGGACTAGACCAACTTCCTCCTGGGATGAGCAGTTCTTC
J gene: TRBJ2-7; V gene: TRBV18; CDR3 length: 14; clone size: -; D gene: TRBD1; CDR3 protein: CASSPSQGAYEQYF; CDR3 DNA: TGTGCCAGCTCACCAAGTCAGGGGGCATACGAGCAGTACTTC
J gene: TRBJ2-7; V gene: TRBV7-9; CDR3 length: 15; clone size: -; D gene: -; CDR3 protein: CASSPPRAKRDEQYF; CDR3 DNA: TGTGCCAGCAGCCCTCCTAGGGCGAAAAGGGACGAGCAGTACTTC
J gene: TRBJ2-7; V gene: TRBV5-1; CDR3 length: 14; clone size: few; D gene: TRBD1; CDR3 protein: CASSTGTDSYEQYF; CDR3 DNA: TGCGCCAGTTCAACCGGGACAGACTCCTACGAGCAGTACTTC
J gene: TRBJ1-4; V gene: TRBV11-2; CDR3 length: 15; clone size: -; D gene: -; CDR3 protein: CASSEGTRINEKLFF; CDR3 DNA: TGTGCCAGCAGCGAAGGGACACGGATTAATGAAAAACTGTTTTTT
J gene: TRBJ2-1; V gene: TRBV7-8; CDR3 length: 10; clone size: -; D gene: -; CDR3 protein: CASSRGEQFF; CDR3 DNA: TGTGCCAGCAGCCGGGGTGAGCAGTTCTTC
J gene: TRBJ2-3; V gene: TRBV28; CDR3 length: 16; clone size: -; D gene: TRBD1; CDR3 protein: CASSGTGVGFTDTQYF; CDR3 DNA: TGTGCCAGCAGTGGAACAGGGGTTGGGTTCACAGATACGCAGTATTTT
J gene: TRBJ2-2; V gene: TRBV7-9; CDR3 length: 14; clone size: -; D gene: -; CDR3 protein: CASSVAANTGELFF; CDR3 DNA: TGTGCCAGCAGCGTTGCCGCGAACACCGGGGAGCTGTTTTTT
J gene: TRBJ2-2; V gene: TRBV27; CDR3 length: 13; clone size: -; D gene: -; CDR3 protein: CASSYGSRRELFF; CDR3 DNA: TGTGCCAGCAGTTATGGTTCCCGGCGGGAGCTGTTTTTT
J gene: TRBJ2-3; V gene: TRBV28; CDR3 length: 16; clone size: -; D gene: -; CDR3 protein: CASSSYSGGGTDTQYF; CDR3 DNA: TGTGCCAGCAGCTCCTACTCCGGTGGGGGAACAGATACGCAGTATTTT
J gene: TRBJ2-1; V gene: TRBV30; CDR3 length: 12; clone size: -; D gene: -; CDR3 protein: CAWSVLLDEQFF; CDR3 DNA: TGTGCCTGGAGTGTACTTCTGGATGAGCAGTTCTTC
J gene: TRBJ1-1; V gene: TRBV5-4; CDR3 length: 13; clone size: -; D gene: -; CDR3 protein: CASTQRIGTEAFF; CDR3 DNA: TGTGCCAGCACCCAGAGAATAGGAACTGAAGCTTTCTTT
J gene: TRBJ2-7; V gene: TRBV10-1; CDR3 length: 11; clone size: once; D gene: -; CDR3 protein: CASSAGFEQYF; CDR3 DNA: TGCGCCAGCAGTGCCGGGTTCGAGCAGTACTTC
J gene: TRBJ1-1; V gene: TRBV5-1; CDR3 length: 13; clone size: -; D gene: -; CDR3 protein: CASSPPRGSEAFF; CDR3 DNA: TGCGCCAGCAGCCCGCCGCGGGGCAGTGAAGCTTTCTTT
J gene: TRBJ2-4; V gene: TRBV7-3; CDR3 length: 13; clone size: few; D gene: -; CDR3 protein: CASSPPASNIQYF; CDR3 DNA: TGTGCCAGCAGCCCCCCCGCCTCAAACATTCAGTACTTC
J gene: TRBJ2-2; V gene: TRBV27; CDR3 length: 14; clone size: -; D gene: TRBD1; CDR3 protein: CASGLRGITGELFF; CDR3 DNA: TGTGCCAGCGGCCTCAGGGGGATAACCGGGGAGCTGTTTTTT
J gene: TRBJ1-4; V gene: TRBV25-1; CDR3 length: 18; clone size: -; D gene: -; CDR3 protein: CASSEYVKMRGFNEKLFF; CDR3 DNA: TGTGCCAGCAGTGAATACGTTAAAATGAGGGGTTTTAATGAAAAACTGTTTTTT
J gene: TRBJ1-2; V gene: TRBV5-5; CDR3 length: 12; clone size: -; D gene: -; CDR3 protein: CASREPSYGYTF; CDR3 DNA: TGTGCCAGCAGAGAGCCCTCCTATGGCTACACCTTC
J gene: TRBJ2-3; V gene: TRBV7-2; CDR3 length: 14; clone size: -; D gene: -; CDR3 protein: CASSFGVGGDTQYF; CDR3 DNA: TGTGCCAGCAGCTTCGGGGTTGGAGGAGATACGCAGTATTTT
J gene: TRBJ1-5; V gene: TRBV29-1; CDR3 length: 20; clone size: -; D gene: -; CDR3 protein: CSVVPGPKPSYQYSNQPQHF; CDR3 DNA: TGCAGCGTTGTTCCGGGACCTAAACCATCCTATCAATATAGCAATCAGCCCCAGCATTTT
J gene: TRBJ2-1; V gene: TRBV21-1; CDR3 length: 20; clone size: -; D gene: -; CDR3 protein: CASSKADGEAGLAHYNEQFF; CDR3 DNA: TGTGCCAGCAGCAAAGCGGACGGTGAAGCGGGACTAGCGCATTACAATGAGCAGTTCTTC